Presented here are 13 T cell receptor beta chains from one specimen sequenced in a study of molecular identifiers for immune sequencing clone quantification. MiXCR, run by TCRdb on the PCR reads, gives a single entry per CDR3 protein. The table shows roughly 320,000 distinct CDR3 sequences, with roughly 24% occurring only once. Sequencing was done on a sample of naive CD8+ T cells from blood, with Jurkat cell RNA spiked in. Subset here: FACS-sorted CD8+CD4-CCR7+CD45RA+ naive T cells. These receptors originate from a human donor in good health. Some libraries in this study had Jurkat cell RNA spiked in.

This clonotype was detected a few times. The chain employs TRBV4-3 and TRBJ2-1; TRBD1 matches at 9 bases. Trimming cost V 0 bases and J 2 bases; bases outside gene matches: 2. The CDR3 contains 16 residues. Germline lookup yields CDR1 LGHNA and CDR2 YSLEER. The chain's CDR3 is CASSQEGTGTYNEQFF. For the CDR3, the DNA is TGCGCCAGCAGCCAAGAGGGGACAGGGACCTACAATGAGCAGTTCTTC.

On this clonotype: At one end, the junction sequence differs from germline, possibly due to a read error. The gene calls are TRBV7-9 and TRBJ1-5; D not certain. This CDR3 has 13 residues. CDR1 SEHNR and CDR2 FQNEAQ come from the germline V gene (reference sequence). DNA of the CDR3: TGTACCAGCAGCTTAGGAGGGAATCGGCCCCAGCATTTT. Translation gives CTSSLGGNRPQHF.

Many counts were recorded for this clonotype. The rearrangement joins TRBV4-1 to TRBJ2-3; 7 nucleotides align to TRBD2. Germline V gene data show CDR1 as MGHRA and CDR2 as YSYEKL. After removal of 0 bases from V and 5 bases from J, the junction contained 14 bases not matched to a gene. The CDR3 runs 18 residues. CDR3 DNA: TGCGCCAGCAGCCAAGATGGGCGAGGGCCGGGGGGAATAGATACGCAGTATTTT. This sequence encodes CASSQDGRGPGGIDTQYF.

This sequence joins TRBV12-3 or TRBV12-4 and TRBJ1-1; TRBD1 might be the D (6 bases). The CDR3 runs 14 residues. Deletions cut 6 bases from V and 3 bases from J, with 14 bases between. The CDR3 DNA follows: TGTGCCAGCAGCCAGGGACACGGGGACACTGAAGCTTTCTTT. Its translation is CASSQGHGDTEAFF.

The V and J genes are TRBV19 and TRBJ2-7; D uncertain. Germline V lookup: CDR1 LNHDA, CDR2 SQIVND (reference sequence). CDR3 size: 12 residues. Trimming cost V 1 base and J 6 bases, with 7 bases left between them. This CDR3 reads CASSIGLSEQYF. The CDR3 coding sequence is TGTGCCAGTAGTATAGGTCTGAGCGAGCAGTACTTC.

A few counts support this clonotype. V is TRBV28 and J is TRBJ2-5; a weak D match, TRBD1 (6 bases). The CDR3 totals 15 residues. Trimming took 3 bases from V and 5 from J, leaving 16 bases between them. Germline V lookup: CDR1 MDHEN, CDR2 SYDVKM. CDR3 bases: TGTGCCAGCAGTTTTAAGGGGGAAACGAAGGAGACCCAGTACTTC. Translated: CASSFKGETKETQYF.

In its sample, this clonotype was seen a few times. V usage is TRBV29-1 and J usage is TRBJ2-3; no firm D call. The CDR3 has 13 residues. The ends were cut back, 3 bases at V and 0 bases at J, with 7 bases in the middle. The germline CDR1 and CDR2 sequences are SQVTM and ANQGSEA. CDR3 region: CSVEGSSTDTQYF. CDR3 sequence (DNA): TGCAGCGTTGAGGGATCTAGCACAGATACGCAGTATTTT.

This clonotype was detected only a few times. The chain combines TRBV24-1 with TRBJ2-3; D remains unclear. CDR3 length: 11 residues. Per the germline V gene, CDR1 is KGHDR and CDR2 is SFDVKD. V was shortened by 3 bases and J by 7 bases, with 4 bases between the two germline ends. CDR3: CATSDPNTQYF. DNA for the CDR3: TGTGCCACCAGTGATCCAAATACGCAGTATTTT.

Only a few counts were recorded for this clonotype. The chain uses TRBV12-3 or TRBV12-4 and TRBJ2-7; D not certain. This CDR3 comprises 13 residues. The V gene lost 6 bases and the J gene lost 0 bases, with 9 bases spanning the gap. CDR3 DNA sequence: TGTGCCAGCAGAGTGTCGGACTCCTACGAGCAGTACTTC. It codes for CASRVSDSYEQYF.

As for this clonotype: One end of the junction varies from germline; a read error may be responsible. The rearrangement uses TRBV4-1 and TRBJ2-7, with unresolved D. The germline V gene has CDR1 MGHRA and CDR2 YSYEKL. The CDR3 is made up of 12 amino acids. CDR3 nucleotide sequence: TGCGCCCGCAGCCCGGACGGCTACGAGCAGTACTTC. It is translated as CARSPDGYEQYF.

The chain links TRBV6-2 or TRBV6-3 to TRBJ2-3; 9 nucleotides agree with TRBD2. Germline V gives CDR1 MNHEY, CDR2 SVGEGT. The CDR3 length is 17 residues. With V trimmed by 0 bases and J by 2 bases, 6 bases remained unmatched. The CDR3 nucleotides read TGTGCCAGCAGTTACTCGAGAAGCGGGGGGACCACAGATACGCAGTATTTT. As protein: CASSYSRSGGTTDTQYF.

This clonotype was seen only a few times. V gene TRBV7-2 combines with J gene TRBJ2-5; 10 nucleotides line up with TRBD2. The CDR3 sequence is 15 residues long. Germline CDR1 reads SGHTA; CDR2 reads FQGNSA. Losses at the gene ends were 4 bases for V and 4 bases for J; bases not matched to a gene: 6. The CDR3 loop is CASSSGLAPVETQYF. For the CDR3, the DNA is TGTGCCAGCAGCTCGGGACTAGCGCCCGTAGAGACCCAGTACTTC.

V is TRBV28 and J is TRBJ2-2; possibly TRBD1 for D (6 bases). The CDR3 contains 21 residues. Germline V gives CDR1 MDHEN, CDR2 SYDVKM. Trimming shortened V by 3 bases and J by 3 bases, and 29 bases separated the two germline ends. CDR3 DNA sequence: TGTGCCAGCAGTTTTGGTGCCACAGGCGGGCAGGGGACCTTCGACACCGGGGAGCTGTTTTTT. Protein product: CASSFGATGGQGTFDTGELFF. The full variable domain, completed using reference TRBV28 and TRBJ2-2, is DVKVTQSSRYLVKRTGEKVFLECVQDMDHENMFWYRQDPGLGLRLIYFSYDVKMKEKGDIPEGYSVSREKKERFSLILESASTNQTSMYLCASSFGATGGQGTFDTGELFFGEGSRLTVL.